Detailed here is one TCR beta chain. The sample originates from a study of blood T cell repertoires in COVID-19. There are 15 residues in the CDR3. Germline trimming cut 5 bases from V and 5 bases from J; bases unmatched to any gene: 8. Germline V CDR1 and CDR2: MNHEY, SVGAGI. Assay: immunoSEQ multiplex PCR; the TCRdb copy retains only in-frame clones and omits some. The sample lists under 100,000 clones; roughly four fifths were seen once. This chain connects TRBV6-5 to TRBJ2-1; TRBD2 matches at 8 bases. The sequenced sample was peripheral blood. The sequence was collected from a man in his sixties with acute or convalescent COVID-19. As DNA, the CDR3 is TGTGCCAGCAGTCTCAAAGGGACTAGGGACAATGAGCAGTTCTTC. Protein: CASSLKGTRDNEQFF.